This passage covers 25 T cell receptor beta chains from one sample sequenced in a study of control samples from healthy donors and cancer patients. Generated by immunoSEQ multiplex PCR, the TCRdb table keeps only in-frame clones and is missing some. Altogether some 90,000 clones are present, 70% to 90% being singletons, with the ten largest covering over 0.95%. Sequencing was performed on blood. The receptor set was obtained from a woman in her forties or fifties in good health.

This rearrangement joins TRBV3-1 (or the pseudogene TRBV3-2) to TRBJ1-1; D gene unclear. CDR3 length: 12 residues. Germline V gene sequence: CDR1 LGHDT, CDR2 YNNKEL (reference sequence). The V and J ends lost 1 base and 7 bases respectively, with 7 bases between them. The CDR3 here is CASSQAVDEAFF. CDR3 DNA sequence: TGTGCCAGCAGCCAAGCGGTGGATGAAGCTTTCTTT.

The V gene is TRBV4-1, the J gene TRBJ1-6; D gene ambiguous. The CDR3 has 17 amino acids. Germline CDR1 MGHRA, CDR2 YSYEKL. V was trimmed by 4 bases and J by 4 bases, leaving 17 bases between them. The CDR3, as DNA: TGCGCCAGCAGCCTTGCATCGGACGGAAGGTATAATTCACCCCTCCACTTT. Its translation: CASSLASDGRYNSPLHF.

The rearrangement uses TRBV7-9 and TRBJ2-3, with D hard to call. The CDR3 spans 14 residues. Trimming took 0 bases from V and 0 from J, leaving 4 bases between them. Germline CDR1 SEHNR, CDR2 FQNEAQ (reference sequence). In DNA, the CDR3 is TGTGCCAGCAGCTTAGCTCGGAGCACAGATACGCAGTATTTT. This encodes CASSLARSTDTQYF.

This chain connects TRBV9 to TRBJ2-3; tentative D call: TRBD2 (6 bases). The CDR3 runs 16 residues. V gave up 1 base and J gave up 0 bases, with 12 bases separating them. The germline V gene has CDR1 SGDLS and CDR2 YYNGEE. CDR3 in amino acids: CASSVKHGTSTDTQYF. The DNA for the CDR3 is TGTGCCAGCAGCGTAAAGCACGGGACTAGCACAGATACGCAGTATTTT.

This clone was detected only once. V usage is TRBV6-5 and J usage is TRBJ2-7, with 15 bases matching TRBD2. Looked up from germline, CDR1 is MNHEY and CDR2 is SVGAGI. V gave up 9 bases and J gave up 4 bases; unmatched junction bases: 4. The CDR3 loop spans 14 amino acids. The CDR3 loop reads CASQGTSGGYEQYF. The CDR3 nucleotides are TGTGCCAGTCAGGGGACTAGCGGGGGGTACGAGCAGTACTTC.

This clone occurred a few times. The gene calls are TRBV4-2 and TRBJ1-2, with D unresolved. This CDR3 contains 17 residues. Germline lookup yields CDR1 LGHNA and CDR2 YNFKEQ. Between the trimmed V and J ends, which lost 0 bases and 4 bases, there was a span of 18 bases. CDR3 coding DNA: TGTGCCAGCAGCCAAGAATTGGGAATCAGATCTTCCTATGGCTACACCTTC. The encoded protein is CASSQELGIRSSYGYTF.

J is TRBJ2-7 and V is TRBV28, with 7 bases matching TRBD1. V shed 3 bases and J 2 bases; nucleotides not matched to a gene: 10. The CDR3 sequence is 16 residues long. Germline V gene lookup returns CDR1 MDHEN and CDR2 SYDVKM. The CDR3 here is CASSLGRQGLTYEQYF. The CDR3 bases are TGTGCCAGCAGTTTGGGACGACAGGGCCTAACCTACGAGCAGTACTTC.

V is TRBV5-8 and J is TRBJ1-2, with D possibly being TRBD1 (6 bases). V was clipped by 7 bases and J by 3 bases, with 16 bases between them. The CDR3 totals 14 residues. The germline V gene encodes CDR1 SGHTS and CDR2 YDEGEE. CDR3 DNA: TGTGCCAGCCTCCACAGGGTCGGCTACTATGGCTACACCTTC. Protein product: CASLHRVGYYGYTF.

This clone was detected a few times. The chain joins TRBV29-1 to TRBJ2-2, with D unclear. V was cut by 1 base and J by 6 bases, with 3 bases left in between. The length of the CDR3 is 11 residues. The germline gives CDR1 SQVTM, CDR2 ANQGSEA. This chain's CDR3 is CSVEGSGELFF. The DNA of the CDR3 is TGCAGCGTTGAAGGTTCCGGGGAGCTGTTTTTT.

The chain carries TRBV3-1 (or the pseudogene TRBV3-2) and TRBJ2-1; the match to TRBD2 covers 14 bases. Per the germline V gene, CDR1 is LGHDT and CDR2 is YNNKEL (reference sequence). The CDR3 contains 17 residues. Trimming cost V 5 bases and J 10 bases; bases outside gene matches: 13. The CDR3 here is CASSKTSGRDRSREQFF. In DNA form, the CDR3 reads TGTGCCAGCAGCAAGACTAGCGGGAGGGATCGTAGCCGCGAGCAGTTCTTC.

This clone was recorded only once. This chain uses TRBV18 with TRBJ1-3; D remains unclear. V lost 2 bases, J lost 0 bases, and 8 bases lay in between. The CDR3 spans 15 residues. Germline CDR1 and CDR2: KGHSH and LQKENI. CDR3 residues: CASSPTLGSGNTIYF. CDR3 nucleotides: TGTGCCAGCTCACCAACCCTCGGCTCTGGAAACACCATATATTTT.

J is TRBJ2-1 and V is TRBV7-9; D call uncertain. V lost 5 bases, J lost 0 bases, and 11 bases lay in between. Germline CDR1 is SEHNR and CDR2 is FQNEAQ (reference sequence). The CDR3 covers 15 residues. CDR3 nucleotides: TGTGCCAGCAGCCCCCGGCCGGGCTCCTACAATGAGCAGTTCTTC. Its translation: CASSPRPGSYNEQFF.

The V gene is TRBV11-3, the J gene TRBJ2-5, with 13 bases identical to TRBD2. Germline V gene sequence: CDR1 SGHNT, CDR2 YENEEA. There are 17 residues in the CDR3. The trim removed 0 bases at V and 4 bases at J, leaving 5 bases unmatched. The CDR3 DNA reads TGTGCCAGCAGCTTAGATCGGACTAGCGGGAGTGGAGAGACCCAGTACTTC. Protein product: CASSLDRTSGSGETQYF.

The chain is built from TRBV25-1 and TRBJ1-1; D might be TRBD1 (5 bases). CDR3 size: 14 residues. Trimming stripped 1 base from V and 6 bases from J, with 12 bases between. Germline lookup yields CDR1 MGHDK and CDR2 SYGVNS. The CDR3: CASSEWGDQAEAFF. CDR3 bases: TGTGCCAGCAGTGAATGGGGGGACCAGGCTGAAGCTTTCTTT.

This chain connects TRBV28 to TRBJ1-1; 8 bases line up with TRBD1. J gave up 4 bases and V 7 bases, and 11 bases lay outside the gene matches. Germline assignment: CDR1 MDHEN and CDR2 SYDVKM. CDR3 length: 15 amino acids. The CDR3 DNA reads TGTGCCAGCACTTACCCAGGGGGCGCGGTCACTGAAGCTTTCTTT. It specifies CASTYPGGAVTEAFF.

The chain uses TRBV5-4 and TRBJ2-7, with 8 positions matching TRBD2. V gave up 2 bases and J gave up 0 bases; unmatched junction bases: 1. CDR3 length equals 14 residues. The germline gives CDR1 SGHNT, CDR2 YYREEE (reference sequence). CDR3 DNA: TGTGCCAGCAGCTTAACTAGCGGCTCCTACGAGCAGTACTTC. Protein sequence: CASSLTSGSYEQYF.

V gene TRBV5-1 combines with J gene TRBJ1-6; D remains ambiguous. CDR3 size: 17 residues. Trimming removed 4 bases from V and 6 bases from J, with 20 bases in between. The germline V gene has CDR1 SGHRS and CDR2 YFSETQ. Here the CDR3 DNA reads TGCGCCAGCAGCCTATACCAGACCTCCGAGGCTAATTCACCCCTCCACTTT. Translation gives CASSLYQTSEANSPLHF. Full variable domain (rest looked up from reference TRBV5-1 and TRBJ1-6): KAGVTQTPRYLIKTRGQQVTLSCSPISGHRSVSWYQQTPGQGLQFLFEYFSETQRNKGNFPGRFSGRQFSNSRSEMNVSTLELGDSALYLCASSLYQTSEANSPLHFGNGTRLTVT.

There are a few counts of this clone. The J gene is TRBJ1-2, the V gene TRBV19; 8 nucleotides agree with TRBD1. The CDR3 consists of 14 residues. CDR1 is LNHDA and CDR2 is SQIVND in the germline V gene (reference sequence). V was pared by 8 bases and J by 5 bases, with 10 bases of the junction left unmatched. The DNA of the CDR3 is TGTGCCAGTTGCATGACAGGGGCGGAGTATGGCTACACCTTC. Its protein product is CASCMTGAEYGYTF.

The genes are TRBV7-9 and TRBJ1-2; D is unclear. Germline CDR1 SEHNR, CDR2 FQNEAQ (reference sequence). This CDR3 has 14 residues. The CDR3 coding sequence is TGTTCGTTAGGAGGGCGGAGGGCTAACTATGGCTACACCTTC. Amino acids: CSLGGRRANYGYTF.

The chain recombines TRBV25-1 with TRBJ2-4; TRBD1 is a possible D gene (6 bases). CDR3 length: 14 amino acids. Germline V gives CDR1 MGHDK, CDR2 SYGVNS. Deletions cut 4 bases from V and 4 bases from J, with 11 bases between. CDR3 amino acids: CASSGAGVKNIQYF. CDR3 coding DNA: TGTGCCAGCAGTGGGGCAGGGGTTAAAAACATTCAGTACTTC.

CDR3 sequence: CASSYGGTEGYTF. As DNA, the CDR3 is TGCGCCAGCAGCTACGGCGGGACAGAAGGCTACACCTTC. The chain uses TRBV5-1 and TRBJ1-2; 7 bases agree with TRBD1. Trimming removed 3 bases from V and 8 bases from J; junction bases left unmatched: 7. In germline, CDR1 is SGHRS, CDR2 YFSETQ. The CDR3 has 13 amino acids.

The chain recombines TRBV7-6 with TRBJ2-4; D is tentatively TRBD1 or TRBD2 (5 bases each). The germline V and J ends were trimmed by 4 bases and 5 bases, with 15 bases remaining between them. Germline V gene lookup returns CDR1 SGHVS and CDR2 FNYEAQ. This CDR3 region has 15 residues. The CDR3 here is CASSSWDGPQNIQYF. The CDR3 DNA reads TGTGCCAGCAGCTCGTGGGACGGCCCCCAAAACATTCAGTACTTC.

The chain carries TRBV2 and TRBJ2-3; 7 bases fit TRBD2. V was clipped by 6 bases and J by 0 bases; unmatched bases: 6. This CDR3 is built from 15 residues. The germline gives CDR1 SNHLY, CDR2 FYNNEI. CDR3 sequence reads: CASRPSGTSTDTQYF. The CDR3 coding sequence is TGTGCCAGCAGACCAAGCGGGACCAGCACAGATACGCAGTATTTT.

J is TRBJ2-7 and V is TRBV6-5; D remains ambiguous. Germline V CDR1 and CDR2: MNHEY, SVGAGI. The length of the CDR3 is 13 residues. Between the trimmed V and J ends, which lost 5 bases and 6 bases, there was a span of 14 bases. The DNA for the CDR3 is TGTGCCAGCAGTACCCTTTCTCTCTCCGAGCAGTACTTC. It specifies CASSTLSLSEQYF.

The chain has TRBV7-9 and TRBJ2-5; D unclear. Trimming stripped 3 bases from V and 4 bases from J, with 6 bases between. Germline CDR1 SEHNR, CDR2 FQNEAQ (reference sequence). CDR3 length equals 12 residues. CDR3 amino acids: CASSFRRETQYF. The CDR3 nucleotides are TGTGCCAGCAGCTTTCGGAGAGAGACCCAGTACTTC.